This T cell receptor (beta chain) originates from a study of OX40 agonist ivuxolimab in advanced cancers. Study context: Melanoma, hepatocellular carcinoma, head and neck or renal cell cancer occurred in dose-escalation patients.

Method: immunoSEQ multiplex PCR; TCRdb's copy keeps in-frame clones and lacks some. The sample yields approximately 23,000 clones, approximately 85% seen once. V was pared by 2 bases and J by 4 bases, with 8 bases between. The CDR3 length is 13 residues. Germline values: CDR1 SGHVS, CDR2 FNYEAQ. With autoimmune disease history or systemic immunosuppression, patients were excluded. This clonotype originated in an adult with an advanced solid tumor such as melanoma, head and neck, liver or kidney cancer. The V gene is TRBV7-6, the J gene TRBJ1-1; D is ambiguous. The specimen comprised CD4+ or CD8+ T cells sorted from blood, sampled in a trial of the OX40 agonist ivuxolimab. CDR3 DNA: TGTGCCAGCAGCTTACACGGGCCCACTGAAGCTTTCTTT. It translates to CASSLHGPTEAFF.